These 28 T cell receptor beta chains were sequenced from one sample in a study of OX40 agonist ivuxolimab in advanced cancers. Assay used: immunoSEQ multiplex PCR; TCRdb lists only in-frame clones, some missing. The sample carries about 95,000 clones, around 85% recorded once. The source material was CD4+ or CD8+ T cells sorted from blood, sampled in a trial of the OX40 agonist ivuxolimab. The receptors were gathered from an adult with an advanced solid tumor such as melanoma, head and neck, liver or kidney cancer.

V usage is TRBV7-9 and J usage is TRBJ2-5; 7 bases line up with TRBD2. Germline V CDR1 and CDR2: SEHNR, FQNEAQ (reference sequence). V was pared by 5 bases and J by 4 bases, with 7 bases of the junction left unmatched. This CDR3 has 14 residues. The CDR3 spells CASSDRDYVETQYF. The CDR3 nucleotides read TGTGCCAGCAGCGATCGGGACTACGTAGAGACCCAGTACTTC.

The chain carries TRBV28 and TRBJ2-1, with 11 bases that match TRBD2. V shed 3 bases, J shed 6 bases, and the junction held 13 bases outside the gene matches. This CDR3 contains 18 residues. Germline assignment: CDR1 MDHEN and CDR2 SYDVKM. CDR3: CASSLALAGAPGSNEQFF. The CDR3, as DNA: TGTGCCAGCAGTTTGGCACTAGCGGGAGCCCCCGGTTCCAATGAGCAGTTCTTC.

This chain uses TRBV7-6 with TRBJ2-5; 8 bases line up with TRBD1. J lost 0 bases, V lost 1 base, and 7 bases had no gene match. In germline, CDR1 is SGHVS, CDR2 FNYEAQ. CDR3 length: 17 residues. CDR3 coding DNA: TGTGCCAGCAGCTTAGGTAGGGACAGGACGTACCAAGAGACCCAGTACTTC. It codes for CASSLGRDRTYQETQYF.

The rearrangement joins TRBV6-5 to TRBJ1-5; a weak D match, TRBD1 (5 bases). There are 14 residues in the CDR3. V gave up 2 bases and J gave up 7 bases, with 12 bases separating them. Germline-derived CDR1 and CDR2 are MNHEY and SVGAGI. CDR3 nucleotide sequence: TGTGCCAGCAGTTACCAGGGCTACGGGCAGCCCCAGCATTTT. Encoded protein: CASSYQGYGQPQHF.

This sequence joins TRBV2 and TRBJ2-5; D is possibly TRBD1 or TRBD2 (5 bases each). Trimming removed 5 bases at V and 5 bases at J, with 21 bases between. Germline lookup yields CDR1 SNHLY and CDR2 FYNNEI. The CDR3 covers 16 residues. The CDR3 DNA sequence: TGTGCCAGCAGTTCATCCGGTACACCCTGGGGGGAGACCCAGTACTTC. It codes for CASSSSGTPWGETQYF.

The chain couples TRBV7-2 to TRBJ1-5; possibly TRBD1 for D (5 bases). V was trimmed by 7 bases and J by 1 base, leaving 8 bases between them. From germline, CDR1 is SGHTA and CDR2 FQGNSA. CDR3 length: 13 amino acids. CDR3 region: CASTGDSNQPQHF. The DNA for the CDR3 is TGTGCCAGCACCGGGGACAGCAATCAGCCCCAGCATTTT.

V is TRBV30 and J is TRBJ2-7; either TRBD1 or TRBD2 may supply D (6 bases each). The CDR3 consists of 13 residues. Germline-derived CDR1 and CDR2 are GTSNPN and SVGIG (reference sequence). V was shortened by 0 bases and J by 7 bases, with 13 bases between the two germline ends. As DNA, the CDR3 is TGTGCCTGGAGTGTCCAGGGGAGGAGGGAGCAGTACTTC. Translation: CAWSVQGRREQYF.

This chain joins TRBV7-3 and TRBJ2-1; 7 nucleotides match TRBD2. Germline CDR1 SGHTA, CDR2 FQGTGA. This CDR3 comprises 15 residues. J was trimmed by 8 bases and V by 2 bases; bases with no gene match: 9. The CDR3 spells CASSLQAGRVDEQFF. DNA for the CDR3: TGTGCCAGCAGCTTACAAGCGGGACGTGTAGATGAGCAGTTCTTC.

The chain recombines TRBV27 with TRBJ2-5; D remains ambiguous. The DNA end is more similar to TRBJ2-7, so the J call may be wrong. The germline CDR1 and CDR2 sequences are MNHEY and SMNVEV (reference sequence). The CDR3 is 13 amino acids. The CDR3 region has the DNA TGTGCCAGCAGTGGGCTAGTAAACTACGAGCAGTACTTC. Translation gives CASSGLVNYEQYF.

The chain combines TRBV5-1 with TRBJ2-1, with D possibly TRBD2 on 6 matching bases. The CDR3 length is 13 residues. The V end lost 5 bases, the J end lost 10 bases, and 16 bases lay between the germline ends. Germline V gene lookup returns CDR1 SGHRS and CDR2 YFSETQ. CDR3 in DNA: TGCGCCAGCAGTCTCGGGACTCCCTGGGAGCAGTTCTTC. Translation gives CASSLGTPWEQFF.

This clone came up a few times. The V and J genes are TRBV19 and TRBJ2-1, with D tentatively TRBD1 (5 bases). Germline CDR1 is LNHDA and CDR2 is SQIVND (reference sequence). The CDR3 covers 16 residues. The V and J ends lost 0 bases and 0 bases respectively, with 9 bases between them. The CDR3 sequence is CASSIDGASSYNEQFF. CDR3 sequence (DNA): TGTGCCAGTAGTATAGATGGGGCGAGCTCCTACAATGAGCAGTTCTTC. Based on the CDR3 plus reference TRBV19 and TRBJ2-1, the full variable domain is DGGITQSPKYLFRKEGQNVTLSCEQNLNHDAMYWYRQDPGQGLRLIYYSQIVNDFQKGDIAEGYSVSREKKESFPLTVTSAQKNPTAFYLCASSIDGASSYNEQFFGPGTRLTVL.

This clone turned up a few times. V and J are TRBV5-6 and TRBJ2-7; D remains ambiguous. Deletions cut 4 bases from V and 6 bases from J, with 17 bases between. Germline CDR1 reads SGHDT; CDR2 reads YYEEEE. This CDR3 is 14 amino acids long. The CDR3 loop reads CASSLLIDIREQYF. As DNA, the CDR3 is TGTGCCAGCAGCCTCCTCATCGACATACGCGAGCAGTACTTC.

The chain joins TRBV9 to TRBJ2-3; 9 positions match TRBD1. V was pared by 3 bases and J by 1 base, with 6 bases of the junction left unmatched. The CDR3 runs 16 residues. Germline CDR1 SGDLS, CDR2 YYNGEE. The CDR3 DNA is TGTGCCAGCAGCGCCTACTGGACAGGGGGCACAGATACGCAGTATTTT. Residues: CASSAYWTGGTDTQYF.

This chain uses TRBV30 with TRBJ2-7; 9 bases map to TRBD2. From germline, CDR1 is GTSNPN and CDR2 SVGIG (reference sequence). This CDR3 is built from 17 residues. Unmatched junction bases numbered 13, after V lost 3 bases and J lost 1 base. CDR3 sequence reads: CAWSLSGASGTSYEQYF. For the CDR3, the DNA is TGTGCCTGGAGCCTGTCTGGGGCTAGCGGGACATCCTACGAGCAGTACTTC.

The rearrangement uses TRBV6-1 and TRBJ2-7; 7 nucleotides match TRBD1. CDR3 size: 14 residues. Germline-derived CDR1 and CDR2 are MNHNS and SASEGT. With 8 bases clipped from V and 1 base from J, the junction kept 8 bases outside the gene matches. In DNA, the CDR3 is TGTGCCAGCCGGACAGGCCAACTATCCTACGAGCAGTACTTC. Its translation is CASRTGQLSYEQYF.

The genes are TRBV11-2 and TRBJ1-2; D gene uncertain. The germline V gene encodes CDR1 SGHAT and CDR2 FQNNGV. Trimming cost V 2 bases and J 7 bases, with 17 bases left between them. This CDR3 region has 15 residues. The CDR3 DNA sequence: TGTGCCAGCAGCTTACCCCCATATGCCCTTAGTGGCTACACCTTC. Amino acid sequence: CASSLPPYALSGYTF.

The J gene is TRBJ1-5, the V gene TRBV6-6; no firm D call. Germline CDR1 reads MNHNY; CDR2 reads SVGAGI (reference sequence). The CDR3 loop spans 15 amino acids. V lost 11 bases to trimming and J lost 0 bases, with 17 bases between them. CDR3 residues: CAVGGSEYSNQPQHF. CDR3 DNA sequence: TGTGCCGTTGGTGGGTCCGAGTATAGCAATCAGCCCCAGCATTTT.

The count of this clone is one. The chain combines TRBV7-6 with TRBJ2-1, with TRBD2 matching over 11 bases. Looked up from germline, CDR1 is SGHVS and CDR2 is FNYEAQ. V lost 7 bases and J lost 7; bases outside the gene matches: 6. The CDR3 contains 14 residues. CDR3 in DNA: TGTGCCAGCACCCCGGGACTAGCGGCAAATGAGCAGTTCTTC. This translates into CASTPGLAANEQFF.

DNA of the CDR3: TGTGCCAGTAGAGTGGGCACTGAAGCTTTCTTT. Protein: CASRVGTEAFF. This chain links TRBV19 with TRBJ1-1, with D unclear. The CDR3 consists of 11 residues. Trimming stripped 6 bases from V and 4 bases from J, with 6 bases between. Germline V gene sequence: CDR1 LNHDA, CDR2 SQIVND (reference sequence).

The V and J genes are TRBV28 and TRBJ1-5, with a tentative D call TRBD1 (5 bases). The V and J ends lost 6 bases and 7 bases respectively, with 13 bases between them. CDR3 size: 13 residues. CDR1 is MDHEN and CDR2 is SYDVKM in the germline V gene. This chain's CDR3 is CASRLMGDQPQHF. The CDR3 DNA follows: TGTGCCAGCAGACTGATGGGGGACCAGCCCCAGCATTTT.

The CDR3 bases are TGTGCCAGCAGCGGGTGGGGGGAGCTGTTTTTT. Protein: CASSGWGELFF. The chain couples TRBV12-1 to TRBJ2-2. TRBV12-1 is a pseudogene locus. The CDR3 totals 11 residues.

The V and J genes are TRBV9 and TRBJ2-1; D possibly matches TRBD1 or TRBD2 (5 bases each). V lost 4 bases, J lost 5 bases, and 16 bases lay in between. The CDR3 contains 15 residues. The germline CDR1 and CDR2 sequences are SGDLS and YYNGEE. CDR3 coding DNA: TGTGCCAGCAGCACACTCGGGACGGCTAACAATGAGCAGTTCTTC. Protein: CASSTLGTANNEQFF.

This clone was seen a handful of times. The rearrangement uses TRBV16 and TRBJ2-7, with 9 bases fitting TRBD2. This CDR3 has 12 amino acids. Germline values: CDR1 KGHSY, CDR2 FQNENV. The V segment lost 2 bases and the J segment 7 bases; nucleotides outside the gene matches: 0. This CDR3 is CASSQGLAEQYF. The CDR3 DNA is TGTGCCAGCAGCCAAGGACTAGCGGAGCAGTACTTC.

The rearrangement links TRBV19 to TRBJ2-5; 10 nucleotides agree with TRBD2. J gave up 5 bases and V 5 bases, and 11 bases lay outside the gene matches. Germline V CDR1 and CDR2: LNHDA, SQIVND (reference sequence). The CDR3 covers 16 residues. The CDR3 spells CASSHGLAVAGETQYF. In DNA form, the CDR3 reads TGTGCCAGTAGTCACGGACTAGCGGTAGCAGGGGAGACCCAGTACTTC. Drawing the rest from reference TRBV19 and TRBJ2-5, the complete variable domain is DGGITQSPKYLFRKEGQNVTLSCEQNLNHDAMYWYRQDPGQGLRLIYYSQIVNDFQKGDIAEGYSVSREKKESFPLTVTSAQKNPTAFYLCASSHGLAVAGETQYFGPGTRLLVL.

This chain connects TRBV19 to TRBJ2-7; TRBD2 might be the D (5 bases). V dropped 4 bases and J dropped 4 bases, with 14 bases sitting between them. This CDR3 has 14 residues. Per the germline V gene, CDR1 is LNHDA and CDR2 is SQIVND (reference sequence). The chain's CDR3 is CASSTGGENYEQYF. DNA for the CDR3: TGTGCCAGTAGTACAGGAGGAGAGAATTACGAGCAGTACTTC. Full variable domain (rest looked up from reference TRBV19 and TRBJ2-7): DGGITQSPKYLFRKEGQNVTLSCEQNLNHDAMYWYRQDPGQGLRLIYYSQIVNDFQKGDIAEGYSVSREKKESFPLTVTSAQKNPTAFYLCASSTGGENYEQYFGPGTRLTVT.

V usage is TRBV18 and J usage is TRBJ2-7; D call uncertain. CDR1 and CDR2 (germline): KGHSH, LQKENI. Trimming pared 3 bases from V and 5 bases from J, leaving 11 bases between. CDR3 length: 13 amino acids. CDR3 sequence: CASSPLPRDEQYF. As DNA, the CDR3 is TGTGCCAGCTCACCCCTTCCCCGGGACGAGCAGTACTTC.

This chain joins TRBV7-6 and TRBJ1-2; 9 bases are shared with TRBD1. The junction had 3 bases not matched to a gene; V was cut back by 5 bases and J by 5 bases. This CDR3 is built from 13 residues. Germline V lookup: CDR1 SGHVS, CDR2 FNYEAQ. CDR3 loop: CASSLGQGYGYTF. The DNA for the CDR3 is TGTGCCAGCAGCCTGGGACAGGGTTATGGCTACACCTTC.

DNA of the CDR3: TGTGCCAGCTCACCTCAGGGCCTCCCCAGGTTCTTC. It specifies CASSPQGLPRFF. The V call is TRBV18, the J call TRBJ2-1; tentative D call: TRBD1 (5 bases). The CDR3 runs to 12 residues. Germline V lookup: CDR1 KGHSH, CDR2 LQKENI. V gave up 3 bases and J gave up 15 bases, with 15 bases separating them.